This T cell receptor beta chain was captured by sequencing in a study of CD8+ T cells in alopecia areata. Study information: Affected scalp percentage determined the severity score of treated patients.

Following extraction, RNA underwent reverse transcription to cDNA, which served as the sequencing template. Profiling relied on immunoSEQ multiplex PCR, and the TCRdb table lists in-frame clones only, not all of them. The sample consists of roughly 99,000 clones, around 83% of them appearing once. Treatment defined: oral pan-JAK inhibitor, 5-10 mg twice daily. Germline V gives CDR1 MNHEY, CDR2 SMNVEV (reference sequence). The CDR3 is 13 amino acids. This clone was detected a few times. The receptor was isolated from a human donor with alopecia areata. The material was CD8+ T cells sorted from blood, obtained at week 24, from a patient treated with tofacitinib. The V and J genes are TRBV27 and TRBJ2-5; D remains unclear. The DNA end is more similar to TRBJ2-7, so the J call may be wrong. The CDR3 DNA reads TGTGCCAGCAGTTTAAATCCAGCCTACGAGCAGTACTTC. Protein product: CASSLNPAYEQYF.